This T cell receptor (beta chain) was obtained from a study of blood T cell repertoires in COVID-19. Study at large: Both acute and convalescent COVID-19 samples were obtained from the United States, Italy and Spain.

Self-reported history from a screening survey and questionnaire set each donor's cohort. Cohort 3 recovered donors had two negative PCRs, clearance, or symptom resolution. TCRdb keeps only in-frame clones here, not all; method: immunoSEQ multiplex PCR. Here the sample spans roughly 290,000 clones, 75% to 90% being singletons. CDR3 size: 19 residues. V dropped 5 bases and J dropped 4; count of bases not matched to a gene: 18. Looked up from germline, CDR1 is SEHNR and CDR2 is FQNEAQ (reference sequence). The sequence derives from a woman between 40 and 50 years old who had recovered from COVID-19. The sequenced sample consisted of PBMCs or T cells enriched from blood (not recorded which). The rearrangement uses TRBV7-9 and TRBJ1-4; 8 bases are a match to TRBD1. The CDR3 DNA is TGTGCCAGCAGCACCGGGACAGGTCGGGGCCGCCGCCATAATGAAAAACTGTTTTTT. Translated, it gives CASSTGTGRGRRHNEKLFF.